The present T cell receptor (beta chain) was sequenced within a study of human T cells and chemical hapten exposure. TCRdb reanalysed the RACE reads using MiXCR and keeps one entry per CDR3 protein. The sample gives 180,000 or so distinct CDR3 sequences, about 14% of which show up once; 1.5% to 2% is in the top ten. This clonotype was detected ten times or more. Its specificity is unknown. V was clipped by 3 bases and J by 4 bases; unmatched bases: 11. Germline V lookup: CDR1 SGDLS, CDR2 YYNGEE. The CDR3 runs 16 residues. Study outcomes and limitations: Alopecia was present in the donors, so their immune response may differ from healthy people's. Sensitization with DPC brought no change to TCRs above 1 in 1000 in frequency.

Regarding time point: patch test 1, 2 weeks after DPC sensitization. Indicated treatment: therapeutic diphenylcyclopropenone sensitization with weekly scalp DPC. Patients had alopecia, were aged 18 to 70, and were not pregnant. The V and J genes are TRBV9 and TRBJ1-2, with 8 bases fitting TRBD1. The specimen comprised whole blood, sampled in connection with sensitization to the hapten diphenylcyclopropenone (DPC). The TCR comes from a woman in her 30s with alopecia areata. Some clones in this sample may be carry-over from other donors' samples. The CDR3 reads CASSGAQGQAIYGYTF. The CDR3 DNA reads as TGTGCCAGCAGCGGAGCCCAGGGACAGGCAATCTATGGCTACACCTTC. Combining the CDR3 with reference TRBV9 and TRBJ1-2 gives the whole variable domain DSGVTQTPKHLITATGQRVTLRCSPRSGDLSVYWYQQSLDQGLQFLIQYYNGEERAKGNILERFSAQQFPDLHSELNLSSLELGDSALYFCASSGAQGQAIYGYTFGSGTRLTVV.